The 14 T cell receptor beta chains reported below all come from one sample, sequenced in a study of identical twins. TCRdb re-called the 5' RACE reads with MiXCR, one entry per CDR3 protein. This sample carries some 690,000 distinct CDR3 sequences, roughly 20% of them seen once, and the ten largest clones take 4.3%. This sample was shared with a second study, whose subject was T cells expressing NK-cell markers.

Sequencing used PBMCs. Every receptor here comes from a woman younger than 35 in good health.

This clonotype came up once. The chain uses TRBV12-5 and TRBJ2-1, with 14 bases identical to TRBD2. The CDR3 sequence is 16 residues long. CDR1 and CDR2 from the germline V gene are LGHNT and FRNRAP. Trimming cost V 2 bases and J 12 bases; bases outside gene matches: 9. The CDR3 protein is CASGLSPGLAGEGQFF. The CDR3 DNA follows: TGTGCTAGTGGTTTGTCACCGGGACTAGCGGGGGAAGGGCAGTTCTTC. The full variable domain, with the rest looked up from reference TRBV12-5 and TRBJ2-1, is DARVTQTPRHKVTEMGQEVTMRCQPILGHNTVFWYRQTMMQGLELLAYFRNRAPLDDSGMPKDRFSAEMPDATLATLKIQPSEPRDSAVYFCASGLSPGLAGEGQFFGPGTRLTVL.

This clonotype was detected many times. The chain joins TRBV29-1 to TRBJ1-1, with D perhaps TRBD1 (6 bases). V was shortened by 4 bases and J by 5 bases, with 14 bases between the two germline ends. The CDR3 sequence is 13 residues long. Germline V gene sequence: CDR1 SQVTM, CDR2 ANQGSEA. The CDR3 coding sequence is TGCAGCGTTGTGGTCAGGGGAAGTACTGAAGCTTTCTTT. Translated, it gives CSVVVRGSTEAFF. The whole variable domain, remainder taken from reference TRBV29-1 and TRBJ1-1, is SAVISQKPSRDICQRGTSLTIQCQVDSQVTMMFWYRQQPGQSLTLIATANQGSEATYESGFVIDKFPISRPNLTFSTLTVSNMSPEDSSIYLCSVVVRGSTEAFFGQGTRLTVV.

This clonotype has a count of ten or more. The chain employs TRBV5-4 and TRBJ2-3; TRBD2 matches 7 bases. This CDR3 contains 15 residues. Germline CDR1 SGHNT, CDR2 YYREEE (reference sequence). The junction had 5 bases not matched to a gene; V was cut back by 2 bases and J by 2 bases. The CDR3 DNA follows: TGTGCCAGCAGCTTAGCGGGATCATCCACAGATACGCAGTATTTT. This codes for CASSLAGSSTDTQYF.

This clonotype was observed many times. V gene TRBV29-1 combines with J gene TRBJ2-5; 10 bases align to TRBD2. The trim removed 3 bases at V and 3 bases at J, leaving 1 base unmatched. Germline loops: CDR1 SQVTM, CDR2 ANQGSEA. There are 13 residues in the CDR3. This CDR3 is CSVDGLAEETQYF. The CDR3 DNA follows: TGCAGCGTTGATGGACTAGCGGAAGAGACCCAGTACTTC. Drawing the rest from reference TRBV29-1 and TRBJ2-5, the complete variable domain is SAVISQKPSRDICQRGTSLTIQCQVDSQVTMMFWYRQQPGQSLTLIATANQGSEATYESGFVIDKFPISRPNLTFSTLTVSNMSPEDSSIYLCSVDGLAEETQYFGPGTRLLVL.

V is TRBV27 and J is TRBJ2-7; TRBD2 matches 8 bases. CDR1 MNHEY and CDR2 SMNVEV come from the germline V gene (reference sequence). V lost 5 bases and J lost 0; bases outside the gene matches: 9. The CDR3 has 16 residues. The DNA for the CDR3 is TGTGCCAGCAGTCCCTTTGGGACTAGGAGCTCCTACGAGCAGTACTTC. Amino acids: CASSPFGTRSSYEQYF.

This sequence joins TRBV5-6 and TRBJ2-3, with TRBD2 matching over 7 bases. The length of the CDR3 is 14 residues. Losses at the gene ends were 4 bases for V and 8 bases for J; bases not matched to a gene: 10. Germline CDR1 SGHDT, CDR2 YYEEEE. The CDR3 DNA reads as TGTGCCAGCAGCCTCCCGGCCGGGGGGAGTACGCAGTATTTT. It specifies CASSLPAGGSTQYF.

This clonotype was seen a few times. One end of the junction fails to match germline, which may point to a read error. This chain connects TRBV7-2 to TRBJ2-7, with TRBD1 matching 9 bases. This CDR3 has 12 amino acids. Germline V gene lookup returns CDR1 SGHTA and CDR2 FQGNSA. CDR3 bases: TGTGCCAGCAGCTTAGGGACAGGGGAGCGGTACTTC. It yields the protein CASSLGTGERYF.

This chain joins TRBV5-1 and TRBJ1-2; perhaps TRBD1 as D (6 bases). The CDR3 runs to 15 residues. Germline CDR1 and CDR2: SGHRS and YFSETQ. V lost 3 bases, J lost 8 bases, and 20 bases lay in between. CDR3 DNA sequence: TGCGCCAGCAGCTACCGGGACACGCACGGGAGAGGCTACACCTTC. Its protein product is CASSYRDTHGRGYTF.

This clonotype was detected only a few times. The chain combines TRBV12-3 or TRBV12-4 with TRBJ2-3; maybe TRBD1 (5 bases). The V end lost 6 bases, the J end lost 0 bases, and 13 bases lay between the germline ends. This CDR3 has 15 amino acids. Written as DNA, the CDR3 is TGTGCCAGCAGGAGGCTCAGGGAAAGCACAGATACGCAGTATTTT. As protein: CASRRLRESTDTQYF.

At least ten counts were recorded for this clonotype. The V gene is TRBV18, the J gene TRBJ2-7, with D unresolved. Germline V gives CDR1 KGHSH, CDR2 LQKENI. The CDR3 is made up of 14 amino acids. Deletions cut 3 bases from V and 6 bases from J, with 15 bases between. CDR3 amino acids: CASSPGLFDVEQYF. The CDR3 nucleotides read TGTGCCAGCTCACCGGGTTTATTTGATGTCGAGCAGTACTTC.

V gene TRBV7-9 combines with J gene TRBJ2-5; tentatively, D is TRBD2 (6 bases). Germline values: CDR1 SEHNR, CDR2 FQNEAQ (reference sequence). This CDR3 spans 15 amino acids. V was shortened by 2 bases and J by 3 bases, with 13 bases between the two germline ends. The CDR3 nucleotides are TGTGCCAGCAGCTTATCTGCGCCTAGCGAAGAGACCCAGTACTTC. It yields the protein CASSLSAPSEETQYF.

This clonotype showed up just a few times. The CDR3 coding sequence is TGTGCCAGCAGCTCCCGAACACCCCCCGTC. This sequence encodes CASSSRTPPV. The rearrangement links TRBV7-2 to TRBJ2-7, with no clear D. The CDR3 contains 10 residues. Germline CDR1 reads SGHTA; CDR2 reads FQGNSA.

This clonotype was detected ten times or more. J is TRBJ1-4 and V is TRBV20-1; D gene ambiguous. This CDR3 comprises 12 residues. The germline gives CDR1 DFQATT, CDR2 SNEGSKA (reference sequence). Trimming took 5 bases from V and 8 from J, leaving 12 bases between them. CDR3 nucleotides: TGCAGTGCTCTAGACAATGCGGAAAAACTGTTTTTT. Its protein is CSALDNAEKLFF.

CDR3 loop: CASSPRGASTDTQYF. The CDR3 coding sequence is TGTGCCAGCTCACCCAGGGGGGCTAGCACAGATACGCAGTATTTT. J is TRBJ2-3 and V is TRBV18, with D tentatively TRBD1 (7 bases). V was pared by 3 bases and J by 0 bases, with 10 bases between. The germline V gene encodes CDR1 KGHSH and CDR2 LQKENI. The CDR3 has 15 residues.